This record looks at one TCR beta chain sequence and its context. These data belong to a study of ipilimumab plus nivolumab after autologous stem cell transplantation. The CDR3 is 13 residues long. The V and J ends lost 6 bases and 2 bases respectively, with 8 bases between them. Germline V gene lookup returns CDR1 MDHEN and CDR2 SYDVKM. The table came from immunoSEQ multiplex PCR; TCRdb's copy has only in-frame clones and leaves some out. The sample has about 9,800 clones; almost 70% are singletons. This rearrangement joins TRBV28 to TRBJ1-5; D ambiguous. This TCR came from a female donor with multiple myeloma. The sequences come from PBMCs, collected in a trial of ipilimumab plus nivolumab as post-transplant consolidation. In DNA form, the CDR3 reads TGTGCCAGCAGCGACTCCGGCAATCAGCCCCAGCATTTT. Translating it yields CASSDSGNQPQHF.